One sample yielded the 4 T cell receptor beta chains listed below, sequenced in a study of technical replicates of blood from a handful of donors (dated by TCRdb to the late 2010s). Libraries were built with the immunoSEQ multiplex PCR assay. TCRdb took this table from immuneACCESS and kept in-frame rearrangements with V and J called. Such tables lack part of the clones; where checked against another copy, unresolved V genes explain under half of the gap, and the rest is unexplained. In this sample the table shows roughly 80,000 clones, 90% to 95% of which occur a single time. The top ten hold approximately 0.37% of the sample. The source material was T cells isolated from PBMCs. The source is a human donor in good health.

The genes are TRBV4-3 and TRBJ2-1; maybe TRBD1 (7 bases). This CDR3 comprises 12 residues. The V and J ends lost 1 base and 15 bases respectively, with 13 bases between them. Germline CDR1 LGHNA, CDR2 YSLEER. CDR3 bases: TGCGCCAGCAGCCAAGGCAGGGGGGATAGGTTCTTC. This gives the protein CASSQGRGDRFF.

The chain uses TRBV6-6 and TRBJ2-3; tentatively, D is TRBD1 (6 bases). The germline gives CDR1 MNHNY, CDR2 SVGAGI (reference sequence). This CDR3 contains 15 residues. Trimming took 3 bases from V and 0 from J, leaving 10 bases between them. The CDR3 coding sequence is TGTGCCAGCAGTTATGGACAGCCTAGCACAGATACGCAGTATTTT. Translating it yields CASSYGQPSTDTQYF.

V is TRBV5-6 and J is TRBJ2-1; tentatively, D is TRBD2 (5 bases). Trimming shortened V by 2 bases and J by 9 bases, and 12 bases separated the two germline ends. Germline CDR1 is SGHDT and CDR2 is YYEEEE. The CDR3 contains 13 residues. CDR3 nucleotide sequence: TGTGCCAGCAGCTTAGTTCGGGGAAGTGAGCAGTTCTTC. This sequence encodes CASSLVRGSEQFF.

The rearrangement joins TRBV7-8 to TRBJ1-5; weak D call: TRBD1 (5 bases). The germline V gene encodes CDR1 SGHVS and CDR2 FQNEAQ. This CDR3 spans 13 amino acids. The ends were cut back, 1 base at V and 6 bases at J, with 7 bases in the middle. CDR3 region: CASSLEGVQPQHF. In DNA, the CDR3 is TGTGCCAGCAGCTTAGAAGGGGTTCAGCCCCAGCATTTT. Complete variable domain (other parts from reference TRBV7-8 and TRBJ1-5): GAGVSQSPRYKVAKRGQDVALRCDPISGHVSLFWYQQALGQGPEFLTYFQNEAQLDKSGLPSDRFFAERPEGSVSTLKIQRTQQEDSAVYLCASSLEGVQPQHFGDGTRLSIL.